This record covers a single T cell receptor (beta chain). The antigen is undetermined. Attachment of unique molecular identifiers was made to individual cDNA molecules. TCRdb analysed the 5' RACE reads with MiXCR anew, one entry per CDR3 protein. The sample has 45,000 to 75,000 distinct CDR3 sequences, 10% to 15% seen once. The entry originates in a study of early T cells in non-severe SARS-CoV-2 infection. Background on the study: Sequencing input comprised bulk RNA from unsorted whole blood; chain pairing was not available. Study results and caveats: VDJdb matching favored anti-spike CD8 responses, missing private and CD4 specificities.

Germline CDR1 is KGHSH and CDR2 is LQKENI. CDR3 size: 16 residues. V lost 0 bases and J lost 2, with 10 bases in between. The sequenced sample consisted of whole blood. The rearrangement joins TRBV18 to TRBJ2-2; tentative D call: TRBD1 (5 bases). The TCR was taken from an adult who was a healthcare worker with PCR-confirmed SARS-CoV-2 infection or an uninfected control (not recorded which). The CDR3 loop is CASSPPQQENTGELFF. The CDR3 region has the DNA TGTGCCAGCTCACCACCGCAACAGGAAAACACCGGGGAGCTGTTTTTT.